Each of the 28 T cell receptor beta chains below was sequenced from the same sample in a study of blood T cell repertoires in COVID-19. Clones were sequenced by immunoSEQ multiplex PCR, and TCRdb holds only the in-frame ones, with some missing. The table includes approximately 140,000 clones, around 88% detected once. Sequencing was performed on peripheral blood. Every receptor here comes from a woman aged 55-70 years with acute or convalescent COVID-19.

The chain joins TRBV18 to TRBJ2-1; 7 bases are a match to TRBD1. The CDR3 runs 15 residues. Trimming took 3 bases from V and 8 from J; bases not matched to a gene: 10. Germline CDR1 is KGHSH and CDR2 is LQKENI. The CDR3 region has the DNA TGTGCCAGCTCACCCCGGGACAGCCGAAGGGATGAGCAGTTCTTC. Translating it yields CASSPRDSRRDEQFF.

The chain employs TRBV13 and TRBJ2-1; 13 nucleotides line up with TRBD2. In germline, CDR1 is PRHDT, CDR2 FYEKMQ (reference sequence). The V segment lost 5 bases and the J segment 4 bases; nucleotides outside the gene matches: 5. CDR3 length: 16 amino acids. Written as DNA, the CDR3 is TGTGCCAGCAGCAAAGGACTAGCGGGGGCTTACAATGAGCAGTTCTTC. Its translation: CASSKGLAGAYNEQFF.

The chain employs TRBV7-2 and TRBJ2-5; TRBD2 matches at 7 bases. Unmatched junction bases numbered 6, after V lost 3 bases and J lost 2 bases. The CDR3 contains 15 residues. Germline CDR1 SGHTA, CDR2 FQGNSA. CDR3 sequence (DNA): TGTGCCAGCAGCTTTCTTGGCGGGGGACAAGAGACCCAGTACTTC. This gives the protein CASSFLGGGQETQYF.

This clone was seen only a few times. V and J are TRBV30 and TRBJ1-6; a weak D match, TRBD1 (5 bases). Trimming cost V 1 base and J 7 bases, with 5 bases left between them. The CDR3 is 12 amino acids. CDR1 is GTSNPN, CDR2 SVGIG, per germline (reference sequence). The CDR3 loop reads CAWSGQNSPLHF. In DNA form, the CDR3 reads TGTGCCTGGAGTGGACAGAATTCACCCCTCCACTTT.

This clone was counted a few times. V usage is TRBV19 and J usage is TRBJ1-5, with TRBD1 matching 10 bases. Germline V gives CDR1 LNHDA, CDR2 SQIVND (reference sequence). The CDR3 runs to 15 residues. Trimming removed 7 bases from V and 6 bases from J; junction bases left unmatched: 9. The chain's CDR3 is CASTDRGQGSQPQHF. For the CDR3, the DNA is TGTGCCAGTACCGACAGGGGACAGGGGAGTCAGCCCCAGCATTTT.

The V and J genes are TRBV18 and TRBJ1-1, with TRBD1 as a possible D gene (6 bases). Germline V CDR1 and CDR2: KGHSH, LQKENI. The CDR3 consists of 13 residues. The V and J ends lost 1 base and 10 bases respectively, with 13 bases between them. In DNA, the CDR3 is TGTGCCAGCTCACCACAAATACACAGGGCAGCTTTCTTT. It encodes CASSPQIHRAAFF. Using reference TRBV18 and TRBJ1-1 for the parts outside the CDR3, the full variable domain is NAGVMQNPRHLVRRRGQEARLRCSPMKGHSHVYWYRQLPEEGLKFMVYLQKENIIDESGMPKERFSAEFPKEGPSILRIQQVVRGDSAAYFCASSPQIHRAAFFGQGTRLTVV.

The chain uses TRBV5-1 and TRBJ2-1, with 9 bases aligning to TRBD2. Germline V gives CDR1 SGHRS, CDR2 YFSETQ. With 4 bases clipped from V and 7 bases from J, the junction kept 3 bases outside the gene matches. CDR3 size: 13 residues. Here the CDR3 reads CASSELAGNEQFF. Written as DNA, the CDR3 is TGCGCCAGCAGCGAGCTAGCGGGGAATGAGCAGTTCTTC.

The V call is TRBV28, the J call TRBJ1-2, with 8 bases that match TRBD1. This CDR3 has 14 amino acids. Germline V gene data show CDR1 as MDHEN and CDR2 as SYDVKM. V dropped 7 bases and J dropped 8; count of bases not matched to a gene: 12. CDR3 sequence reads: CASTPYGTGGGYTF. The CDR3 DNA follows: TGTGCCAGCACTCCCTACGGGACAGGAGGAGGCTACACCTTC.

The table lists this clone with a few counts. V and J are TRBV25-1 and TRBJ1-2; unclear D gene. V lost 5 bases and J lost 7, with 11 bases in between. The CDR3 spans 12 residues. Germline lookup yields CDR1 MGHDK and CDR2 SYGVNS. CDR3 amino acids: CASSPGFLGYTF. The CDR3 bases are TGTGCCAGCAGTCCCGGGTTCCTTGGCTACACCTTC.

V is TRBV27 and J is TRBJ2-7; 8 bases align to TRBD1. This CDR3 region has 14 residues. The germline V gene encodes CDR1 MNHEY and CDR2 SMNVEV (reference sequence). V shed 2 bases and J 6 bases; nucleotides not matched to a gene: 6. DNA of the CDR3: TGTGCCAGCAGTTTACCCGGGACAGGAGGCGAGCAGTACTTC. Translated, it gives CASSLPGTGGEQYF.

The genes are TRBV19 and TRBJ2-7, with 10 bases fitting TRBD1. The V gene's germline CDR1 is LNHDA and CDR2 SQIVND (reference sequence). J was trimmed by 4 bases and V by 5 bases; bases with no gene match: 5. There are 14 residues in the CDR3. This CDR3 is CASSPGQGIYEQYF. The CDR3 DNA reads as TGTGCCAGTAGTCCGGGACAGGGGATTTACGAGCAGTACTTC.

This clone has only one observation. V is TRBV27 and J is TRBJ1-1; possible D gene TRBD1, 5 bases. The CDR3 length is 18 residues. The V gene's germline CDR1 is MNHEY and CDR2 SMNVEV (reference sequence). Between the trimmed V and J ends, which lost 8 bases and 0 bases, there was a span of 25 bases. In nucleotides, the CDR3 is TGTGCCAGCGGAAGGGGAGGTGGGGGGTCGATGATGAACACTGAAGCTTTCTTT. This encodes CASGRGGGGSMMNTEAFF.

This chain's CDR3 is CASSRGNQPQHF. The CDR3 nucleotides read TGTGCCAGCAGCAGGGGGAATCAGCCCCAGCATTTT. V is TRBV9 and J is TRBJ1-5; D possibly corresponds to TRBD1 (6 bases). V was clipped by 4 bases and J by 4 bases, with 6 bases between them. Per the germline V gene, CDR1 is SGDLS and CDR2 is YYNGEE. The CDR3 runs 12 residues.

The genes are TRBV5-1 and TRBJ2-5; tentatively, D is TRBD2 (5 bases). Trimming removed 3 bases from V and 2 bases from J, with 8 bases in between. This CDR3 has 13 amino acids. Per the germline V gene, CDR1 is SGHRS and CDR2 is YFSETQ. CDR3 nucleotides: TGCGCCAGCAGCTCCCGGGAACAAGAGACCCAGTACTTC. Protein: CASSSREQETQYF.

The rearrangement joins TRBV6-5 to TRBJ1-2, with D possibly matching TRBD1 (6 bases). The germline CDR1 and CDR2 sequences are MNHEY and SVGAGI. The CDR3 is 13 residues long. V lost 10 bases and J 5 bases, leaving 17 bases between the germline ends. The DNA for the CDR3 is TGTGCCACCTCGACAGGCGGCGGGTATGGCTACACCTTC. Its translation is CATSTGGGYGYTF.

The V gene is TRBV19, the J gene TRBJ2-1, with a weak D call TRBD2 (7 bases). V dropped 5 bases and J dropped 7 bases, with 15 bases sitting between them. This CDR3 spans 14 amino acids. CDR1 and CDR2 (germline): LNHDA, SQIVND (reference sequence). The CDR3 here is CASSQAGGPNEQFF. The DNA of the CDR3 is TGTGCCAGTAGTCAAGCCGGGGGGCCGAATGAGCAGTTCTTC.

The J gene is TRBJ1-5, the V gene TRBV5-1; 9 nucleotides line up with TRBD1. Trimming took 3 bases from V and 6 from J; bases not matched to a gene: 4. Germline-derived CDR1 and CDR2 are SGHRS and YFSETQ. This CDR3 region has 14 residues. The CDR3 reads CASSYGTGIQPQHF. CDR3 nucleotides: TGCGCCAGCAGCTACGGGACAGGGATTCAGCCCCAGCATTTT.

The chain has TRBV18 and TRBJ1-2, with 9 bases identical to TRBD1. The V gene's germline CDR1 is KGHSH and CDR2 LQKENI. The CDR3 is 15 amino acids. V was clipped by 5 bases and J by 7 bases; unmatched bases: 11. CDR3 nucleotide sequence: TGTGCCAGCTCAACGGGACAGGGAGAAGTCGGTGGCTACACCTTC. It encodes CASSTGQGEVGGYTF.

In its sample, this clone was seen a few times. CDR3 sequence reads: CASSKEEGGRSNQPQHF. CDR3 bases: TGTGCCAGCAGCAAAGAAGAAGGAGGAAGAAGCAATCAGCCCCAGCATTTT. This chain connects TRBV21-1 to TRBJ1-5. TRBV21-1 is a pseudogene locus. CDR3 length: 17 amino acids.

V is TRBV7-8 and J is TRBJ2-2; 9 bases line up with TRBD2. Germline trimming cut 4 bases from V and 4 bases from J; bases unmatched to any gene: 1. The V gene's germline CDR1 is SGHVS and CDR2 FQNEAQ. The CDR3 has 14 amino acids. In nucleotides, the CDR3 is TGTGCCAGCAGCTCTAGCGGGGTCACCGGGGAGCTGTTTTTT. Residues: CASSSSGVTGELFF. The full variable domain, in which reference TRBV7-8 and TRBJ2-2 provide the parts outside the CDR3, is GAGVSQSPRYKVAKRGQDVALRCDPISGHVSLFWYQQALGQGPEFLTYFQNEAQLDKSGLPSDRFFAERPEGSVSTLKIQRTQQEDSAVYLCASSSSGVTGELFFGEGSRLTVL.

This clone was seen only once. The genes are TRBV30 and TRBJ1-5; TRBD1 is a possible D gene (5 bases). CDR1 and CDR2 (germline): GTSNPN, SVGIG (reference sequence). The CDR3 has 15 residues. The V and J ends lost 0 bases and 1 base respectively, with 10 bases between them. This CDR3 reads CAWSVGGVSNQPQHF. The CDR3 coding sequence is TGTGCCTGGAGTGTGGGGGGAGTGAGCAATCAGCCCCAGCATTTT.

This sequence joins TRBV19 and TRBJ1-6, with D unclear. Germline V gene lookup returns CDR1 LNHDA and CDR2 SQIVND (reference sequence). The CDR3 totals 18 residues. Trimming cost V 4 bases and J 0 bases, with 16 bases left between them. CDR3 region: CASSRAGIPSSYNSPLHF. CDR3 sequence (DNA): TGTGCCAGTAGTAGGGCCGGGATTCCGAGCTCCTATAATTCACCCCTCCACTTT.

The genes are TRBV19 and TRBJ2-6, with 7 bases aligning to TRBD2. Trimming removed 3 bases from V and 4 bases from J; junction bases left unmatched: 3. The germline gives CDR1 LNHDA, CDR2 SQIVND (reference sequence). The CDR3 loop spans 15 amino acids. The CDR3 spells CASSMGEGGANVLTF. CDR3 coding DNA: TGTGCCAGTAGTATGGGGGAGGGAGGGGCCAACGTCCTGACTTTC.

The chain recombines TRBV6-5 with TRBJ1-2, with D possibly matching TRBD1 (6 bases). Per germline, CDR1 MNHEY and CDR2 SVGAGI. Trimming removed 6 bases from V and 4 bases from J, with 15 bases in between. CDR3 size: 14 residues. CDR3 amino acids: CASSGLTGTYGYTF. The CDR3 DNA reads TGTGCCAGCAGCGGATTAACAGGGACCTATGGCTACACCTTC.

This chain links TRBV10-3 with TRBJ2-7, with D possibly being TRBD1 (6 bases). The CDR3 sequence is 16 residues long. V was clipped by 3 bases and J by 0 bases, with 15 bases between them. The germline V gene has CDR1 ENHRY and CDR2 SYGVKD. CDR3 nucleotides: TGTGCCATCAGTGATCGACGACAGGCCTACTCCTACGAGCAGTACTTC. Its protein is CAISDRRQAYSYEQYF.

The chain carries TRBV7-3 and TRBJ1-3, with D maybe TRBD1 (5 bases). The germline V and J ends were trimmed by 5 bases and 0 bases, with 11 bases remaining between them. The CDR3 contains 15 residues. Germline V CDR1 and CDR2: SGHTA, FQGTGA. The CDR3 here is CASSRDRSSGNTIYF. CDR3 coding DNA: TGTGCCAGCAGCCGTGACAGAAGCTCTGGAAACACCATATATTTT.

This chain uses TRBV4-2 with TRBJ2-5; weak D call: TRBD2 (5 bases). Trimming left V 4 bases short and J 4 bases short, with 16 bases between. Germline V gene lookup returns CDR1 LGHNA and CDR2 YNFKEQ. The CDR3 has 15 amino acids. This CDR3 reads CASSPGVPAGETQYF. CDR3 coding DNA: TGTGCCAGCAGCCCCGGGGTCCCGGCAGGAGAGACCCAGTACTTC.

This CDR3 reads CASYMPLGQETQYF. The CDR3 bases are TGTGCCAGCTATATGCCCCTCGGCCAAGAGACCCAGTACTTC. This rearrangement joins TRBV2 to TRBJ2-5; D is undetermined. V lost 8 bases and J 1 base, leaving 14 bases between the germline ends. CDR3 length: 14 residues. The germline CDR1 and CDR2 sequences are SNHLY and FYNNEI.